The clone carrying this T cell receptor beta chain has only a few counts. A single record per CDR3 protein comes from TCRdb applying MiXCR to the 5' RACE reads. The sample holds about 580,000 distinct CDR3 sequences, around 17% seen once. The CDR3 runs to 15 residues. CDR1 is MNHEY and CDR2 is SVGEGT in the germline V gene. V shed 6 bases and J shed 4 bases, with 18 bases lying between them. This sample stems from a study of T cells after yellow fever vaccination. The sequencing used PBMCs, collected 4 to 5 days after the first yellow fever vaccination. The source of this sequence is a man in his late teens or twenties who received the YFV17D yellow fever vaccine. The genes are TRBV6-2 or TRBV6-3 and TRBJ1-2, with D hard to call. The CDR3 nucleotides read TGTGCCAGCAGGGGAGGAGGCTCCTATTCCTATGGCTACACCTTC. Its protein product is CASRGGGSYSYGYTF.